The 2 T cell receptor beta chains below come from one sample, sequenced in a study of CD8+CD57+ T cells in acquired aplastic anemia. Genomic DNA provided the template from which TCR beta VDJ and CDR3 profiles were obtained. TCRdb re-analysed the reads in MiXCR, keeping a single row per CDR3 protein. The profile shows fewer than 100,000 distinct CDR3 sequences, 40% to 55% of them singletons. Input material: sorted CD4+, CD8+, or CD8+CD57+ T cells (not recorded which) from PBMCs. These receptors all come from a human donor in good health, serving as a control.

The chain has TRBV20-1 and TRBJ1-3, with TRBD1 matching 7 bases. J gave up 0 bases and V 6 bases, and 8 bases lay outside the gene matches. Germline lookup yields CDR1 DFQATT and CDR2 SNEGSKA (reference sequence). CDR3 size: 15 residues. CDR3 protein: CSARDREHSGNTIYF. CDR3 DNA sequence: TGCAGTGCCCGGGACAGAGAGCACTCTGGAAACACCATATATTTT.

The CDR3 DNA is TGTGCCAGCAGTGAACGCTCCGGGACAGGGGTCGAGCAGTACTTC. It specifies CASSERSGTGVEQYF. J is TRBJ2-7 and V is TRBV2; TRBD1 aligns across 10 bases. The germline V gene encodes CDR1 SNHLY and CDR2 FYNNEI. V lost 2 bases and J lost 6; bases outside the gene matches: 7. The CDR3 runs 15 residues. Variable domain in full (rest from reference TRBV2 and TRBJ2-7): EPEVTQTPSHQVTQMGQEVILRCVPISNHLYFYWYRQILGQKVEFLVSFYNNEISEKSEIFDDQFSVERPDGSNFTLKIRSTKLEDSAMYFCASSERSGTGVEQYFGPGTRLTVT.